The 30 T cell receptor beta chains below all came from one sample that was sequenced in a study of cytomegalovirus exposure and HLA in healthy donors. Amplification used 60 Vbeta primers and 13 Jbeta primers. TCRdb's table, derived via immunoSEQ multiplex PCR, lists solely in-frame clones and lacks some. This sample has some 180,000 clones, with around 82% found just once. Sequences were obtained from PBMCs. The receptor source for this set is a woman aged 25 to 39 in good health and CMV-seropositive.

The chain joins TRBV9 to TRBJ2-3; no reliable D call. V was pared by 6 bases and J by 1 base, with 12 bases between. CDR1 and CDR2 from the germline V gene are SGDLS and YYNGEE. The CDR3 is made up of 14 amino acids. The CDR3 DNA sequence: TGTGCCAGCAACGTTGGGCAGGGCACAGATACGCAGTATTTT. Protein product: CASNVGQGTDTQYF.

The rearrangement uses TRBV28 and TRBJ2-3, with D perhaps matching TRBD2 (7 bases). CDR1 and CDR2 from the germline V gene are MDHEN and SYDVKM. The CDR3 contains 14 residues. V gave up 8 bases and J gave up 4 bases, with 16 bases separating them. The CDR3 coding sequence is TGTGCCAGCTACCGGGGGGCGTTAGCAGATACGCAGTATTTT. Translated, it gives CASYRGALADTQYF.

The V and J genes are TRBV4-1 and TRBJ2-3; tentatively, D is TRBD2 (5 bases). There are 18 residues in the CDR3. Germline-derived CDR1 and CDR2 are MGHRA and YSYEKL. Trimming left V 1 base short and J 0 bases short, with 17 bases between. CDR3 coding DNA: TGCGCCAGCAGCCAAGGAACGCCCCGGGGTACGAGCACAGATACGCAGTATTTT. Amino acids: CASSQGTPRGTSTDTQYF.

The rearrangement uses TRBV5-4 and TRBJ1-6; D gene ambiguous. V was pared by 3 bases and J by 9 bases, with 13 bases between. The CDR3 is made up of 14 amino acids. The germline V gene has CDR1 SGHNT and CDR2 YYREEE (reference sequence). In nucleotides, the CDR3 is TGTGCCAGCAGCTCTAACTGGGCGGGTTCACCCCTCCACTTT. Translating gives CASSSNWAGSPLHF.

V gene TRBV7-2 combines with J gene TRBJ1-5; 9 bases match TRBD1. Germline V gives CDR1 SGHTA, CDR2 FQGNSA. The trim removed 1 base at V and 0 bases at J, leaving 4 bases unmatched. CDR3 length equals 17 residues. CDR3 protein: CASSLEGTGYSNQPQHF. The CDR3 coding sequence is TGTGCCAGCAGCTTAGAGGGGACAGGGTATAGCAATCAGCCCCAGCATTTT.

V is TRBV7-2 and J is TRBJ2-1, with 10 positions matching TRBD2. The CDR3 spans 15 residues. After removal of 5 bases from V and 4 bases from J, the junction contained 5 bases not matched to a gene. CDR1 is SGHTA, CDR2 FQGNSA, per germline. The CDR3 DNA is TGTGCCAGCAGCGCCAGCGGGGGGGCTTACAATGAGCAGTTCTTC. This codes for CASSASGGAYNEQFF.

In DNA, the CDR3 is TGTGCCAGCAGATCGGACCAGGTTACCGGGACAGGGGGCTCTGGGGCCAACGTCCTGACTTTC. Translated, it gives CASRSDQVTGTGGSGANVLTF. This sequence joins TRBV28 and TRBJ2-6; 11 nucleotides line up with TRBD1. Per the germline V gene, CDR1 is MDHEN and CDR2 is SYDVKM. The V gene end was trimmed by 6 bases and the J gene end by 0 bases; junction bases not matched to a gene: 16. The CDR3 totals 21 residues.

The chain links TRBV11-3 to TRBJ2-3; TRBD2 agrees at 9 bases. This CDR3 comprises 16 residues. V lost 5 bases and J lost 5; bases outside the gene matches: 11. The germline CDR1 and CDR2 sequences are SGHNT and YENEEA. CDR3 DNA: TGTGCCAGCAGCCTCAAGCGGGGGGCGGGACGAGATACGCAGTATTTT. As protein: CASSLKRGAGRDTQYF.

V is TRBV6-5 and J is TRBJ2-7; D possibly corresponds to TRBD2 (6 bases). The CDR3 has 13 residues. Trimming removed 0 bases from V and 7 bases from J, with 10 bases in between. Germline CDR1 MNHEY, CDR2 SVGAGI. CDR3 sequence reads: CASSYSVAGEQYF. In nucleotides, the CDR3 is TGTGCCAGCAGTTACTCCGTGGCGGGAGAGCAGTACTTC.

This clone was recorded a few times. V and J are TRBV14 and TRBJ1-4; D gene uncertain. CDR1 SGHDN and CDR2 FVKESK come from the germline V gene. Trimming pared 1 base from V and 1 base from J, leaving 10 bases between. The CDR3 extends over 16 amino acids. Here the CDR3 reads CASSQGPAGTNEKLFF. DNA for the CDR3: TGTGCCAGCAGCCAAGGTCCAGCGGGAACTAATGAAAAACTGTTTTTT. The variable domain in full, with the rest retrieved from reference TRBV14 and TRBJ1-4, is EAGVTQFPSHSVIEKGQTVTLRCDPISGHDNLYWYRRVMGKEIKFLLHFVKESKQDESGMPNNRFLAERTGGTYSTLKVQPAELEDSGVYFCASSQGPAGTNEKLFFGSGTQLSVL.

The chain is built from TRBV6-5 and TRBJ2-7; D is perhaps TRBD2 (5 bases). The germline CDR1 and CDR2 sequences are MNHEY and SVGAGI. The V end lost 0 bases, the J end lost 2 bases, and 8 bases lay between the germline ends. This CDR3 contains 14 residues. CDR3 nucleotide sequence: TGTGCCAGCAGTTACTCGACGGGGACCTACGAGCAGTACTTC. It yields the protein CASSYSTGTYEQYF.

The J gene is TRBJ2-7, the V gene TRBV21-1; the tabulated D call, TRBD1, remains unverified against the DNA. TRBV21-1 corresponds to a pseudogene. CDR3 length: 14 residues. This CDR3 is CASSARQGVYEQYF. In DNA, the CDR3 is TGTGCCAGCAGCGCCCGACAGGGGGTCTACGAGCAGTACTTC.

The chain recombines TRBV7-9 with TRBJ1-6, with 10 nucleotides matching TRBD1. Germline CDR1 reads SEHNR; CDR2 reads FQNEAQ (reference sequence). This CDR3 has 15 amino acids. Trimming took 3 bases from V and 10 from J; bases not matched to a gene: 6. This chain's CDR3 is CASSFGDRGVSPLHF. Written as DNA, the CDR3 is TGTGCCAGCAGCTTTGGGGACAGGGGCGTCTCACCCCTCCACTTT.

The gene calls are TRBV4-2 and TRBJ2-1; TRBD1 agrees at 10 bases. The length of the CDR3 is 14 residues. J lost 8 bases, V lost 1 base, and 2 bases had no gene match. Germline values: CDR1 LGHNA, CDR2 YNFKEQ. Written as DNA, the CDR3 is TGTGCCAGCAGCCAAGCGACAGGGGGCGATGAGCAGTTCTTC. Translation: CASSQATGGDEQFF.

The chain uses TRBV10-1 and TRBJ1-6, with 10 bases aligning to TRBD1. With 6 bases clipped from V and 9 bases from J, the junction kept 5 bases outside the gene matches. CDR3 length: 14 residues. The germline V gene encodes CDR1 WNHNN and CDR2 SYGVQD (reference sequence). CDR3 amino acids: CASSSGQGGSPLHF. The DNA of the CDR3 is TGCGCCAGCAGCTCAGGACAGGGGGGTTCACCCCTCCACTTT.

This chain links TRBV19 with TRBJ1-5, with D possibly being TRBD1 (5 bases). The CDR3 sequence is 19 residues long. V was shortened by 2 bases and J by 1 base, with 21 bases between the two germline ends. The germline V gene encodes CDR1 LNHDA and CDR2 SQIVND (reference sequence). CDR3 sequence: CASSISPARAGSSNQPQHF. CDR3 nucleotides: TGTGCCAGTAGTATATCACCAGCCAGGGCAGGGTCAAGCAATCAGCCCCAGCATTTT.

The rearrangement uses TRBV9 and TRBJ1-6; D uncertain. The CDR3 totals 18 residues. Germline-derived CDR1 and CDR2 are SGDLS and YYNGEE. Trimming stripped 0 bases from V and 6 bases from J, with 19 bases between. In DNA form, the CDR3 reads TGTGCCAGCAGCGTAGAGCCAGGCACGAGGGATATTAATTCACCCCTCCACTTT. The encoded protein is CASSVEPGTRDINSPLHF.

The chain carries TRBV7-9 and TRBJ1-4, with D uncertain. The CDR3 has 11 residues. V was trimmed by 3 bases and J by 10 bases, leaving 6 bases between them. Germline loops: CDR1 SEHNR, CDR2 FQNEAQ (reference sequence). The DNA of the CDR3 is TGTGCCAGCAGCTTTCTCGGAAAACTGTTTTTT. This codes for CASSFLGKLFF. Combining the CDR3 with reference TRBV7-9 and TRBJ1-4 gives the whole variable domain DTGVSQNPRHKITKRGQNVTFRCDPISEHNRLYWYRQTLGQGPEFLTYFQNEAQLEKSRLLSDRFSAERPKGSFSTLEIQRTEQGDSAMYLCASSFLGKLFFGSGTQLSVL.

This clone was seen only a few times. The chain carries TRBV2 and TRBJ2-5, with TRBD2 as a possible D gene (5 bases). The V and J ends lost 3 bases and 4 bases respectively, with 15 bases between them. Germline V gene sequence: CDR1 SNHLY, CDR2 FYNNEI. The CDR3 spans 15 residues. The CDR3 DNA sequence: TGTGCCAGCAGTGAGGTGACTACCGGGGTAGAGACCCAGTACTTC. It encodes CASSEVTTGVETQYF. Drawing the rest from reference TRBV2 and TRBJ2-5, the complete variable domain is EPEVTQTPSHQVTQMGQEVILRCVPISNHLYFYWYRQILGQKVEFLVSFYNNEISEKSEIFDDQFSVERPDGSNFTLKIRSTKLEDSAMYFCASSEVTTGVETQYFGPGTRLLVL.

The chain is built from TRBV4-3 and TRBJ1-2; no clear D. Germline CDR1 and CDR2: LGHNA and YSLEER. The CDR3 sequence is 17 residues long. Trimming pared 0 bases from V and 5 bases from J, leaving 19 bases between. CDR3 residues: CASSQEMLGVGGYGYTF. The CDR3 DNA follows: TGCGCCAGCAGCCAAGAGATGCTCGGAGTGGGTGGGTATGGCTACACCTTC.

This clone was counted between two and nine times. CDR3 coding DNA: TGTGCCAGCAGTGGGGACAGGGTTTCCTATGGCTACACCTTC. It is translated as CASSGDRVSYGYTF. The genes are TRBV6-1 and TRBJ1-2; 9 nucleotides line up with TRBD1. The length of the CDR3 is 14 residues. V was clipped by 4 bases and J by 4 bases; unmatched bases: 4. In germline, CDR1 is MNHNS, CDR2 SASEGT.

This sequence joins TRBV6-1 and TRBJ2-1; 7 nucleotides match TRBD1. Trimming removed 7 bases from V and 9 bases from J; junction bases left unmatched: 9. The length of the CDR3 is 13 residues. Germline values: CDR1 MNHNS, CDR2 SASEGT. DNA of the CDR3: TGTGCCAGCACGTTAGGGACAGTTCGTGAGCAGTTCTTC. Amino acid sequence: CASTLGTVREQFF.

This chain joins TRBV9 and TRBJ2-3; D remains ambiguous. The V gene's germline CDR1 is SGDLS and CDR2 YYNGEE. This CDR3 is 13 amino acids long. Trimming took off 0 bases at V and 2 bases at J, with 4 bases between the two ends. CDR3: CASSVAHTDTQYF. The CDR3 bases are TGTGCCAGCAGCGTAGCCCACACAGATACGCAGTATTTT.

V and J are TRBV10-2 and TRBJ1-2; D is perhaps TRBD1 (5 bases). Per germline, CDR1 WSHSY and CDR2 SAAADI. The V gene lost 5 bases and the J gene lost 6 bases, with 16 bases spanning the gap. CDR3 size: 14 residues. The CDR3 DNA reads as TGCGCCAGCAGTCCCAGGGAAAGAGGACATGGCTACACCTTC. Its protein product is CASSPRERGHGYTF.

In its sample, this clone was seen a few times. This sequence joins TRBV7-2 and TRBJ1-3, with 7 bases lining up with TRBD1. The CDR3 is 14 amino acids. V lost 4 bases and J lost 6; bases outside the gene matches: 6. Germline assignment: CDR1 SGHTA and CDR2 FQGNSA. The CDR3 DNA follows: TGTGCCAGCAGCTCACCGGGACAGAAAAACACCATATATTTT. It yields the protein CASSSPGQKNTIYF.

The V call is TRBV28, the J call TRBJ2-1, with 8 bases that match TRBD2. The CDR3 runs to 15 residues. V shed 5 bases and J 4 bases; nucleotides not matched to a gene: 7. The germline gives CDR1 MDHEN, CDR2 SYDVKM. CDR3 amino acids: CASSRRGVEYNEQFF. The CDR3 DNA follows: TGTGCCAGCAGTCGGCGGGGGGTGGAATACAATGAGCAGTTCTTC.

The chain joins TRBV19 to TRBJ1-2, with no clear D. V was clipped by 5 bases and J by 6 bases, with 4 bases between them. The germline gives CDR1 LNHDA, CDR2 SQIVND (reference sequence). The length of the CDR3 is 10 residues. The CDR3 region has the DNA TGTGCCAGTAGTCCCGATGGCTACACCTTC. Translating gives CASSPDGYTF.

The V and J genes are TRBV7-8 and TRBJ2-5; TRBD1 might be the D (6 bases). Trimming took 5 bases from V and 10 from J, leaving 17 bases between them. The CDR3 loop spans 13 amino acids. Germline lookup yields CDR1 SGHVS and CDR2 FQNEAQ. CDR3 in amino acids: CASSHTQGQSQYF. In DNA form, the CDR3 reads TGTGCCAGCAGCCATACCCAGGGGCAGAGCCAGTACTTC.

This clone was observed once. The chain has TRBV29-1 and TRBJ1-5; D perhaps matches TRBD1 (6 bases). The ends were cut back, 7 bases at V and 5 bases at J, with 15 bases in the middle. Germline V gene sequence: CDR1 SQVTM, CDR2 ANQGSEA. CDR3 length equals 13 residues. CDR3 region: CSGVRGGDQPQHF. In DNA form, the CDR3 reads TGCAGCGGGGTAAGGGGGGGCGATCAGCCCCAGCATTTT.

This clone was seen a few times. J is TRBJ1-2 and V is TRBV10-2; D is perhaps TRBD1 (5 bases). The CDR3 consists of 12 residues. The germline gives CDR1 WSHSY, CDR2 SAAADI. Between the trimmed V and J ends, which lost 11 bases and 7 bases, there was a span of 17 bases. The CDR3 DNA sequence: TGCGCCGTCTTGCTCTTAGGGGTTGGCTACACCTTC. Its protein is CAVLLLGVGYTF.